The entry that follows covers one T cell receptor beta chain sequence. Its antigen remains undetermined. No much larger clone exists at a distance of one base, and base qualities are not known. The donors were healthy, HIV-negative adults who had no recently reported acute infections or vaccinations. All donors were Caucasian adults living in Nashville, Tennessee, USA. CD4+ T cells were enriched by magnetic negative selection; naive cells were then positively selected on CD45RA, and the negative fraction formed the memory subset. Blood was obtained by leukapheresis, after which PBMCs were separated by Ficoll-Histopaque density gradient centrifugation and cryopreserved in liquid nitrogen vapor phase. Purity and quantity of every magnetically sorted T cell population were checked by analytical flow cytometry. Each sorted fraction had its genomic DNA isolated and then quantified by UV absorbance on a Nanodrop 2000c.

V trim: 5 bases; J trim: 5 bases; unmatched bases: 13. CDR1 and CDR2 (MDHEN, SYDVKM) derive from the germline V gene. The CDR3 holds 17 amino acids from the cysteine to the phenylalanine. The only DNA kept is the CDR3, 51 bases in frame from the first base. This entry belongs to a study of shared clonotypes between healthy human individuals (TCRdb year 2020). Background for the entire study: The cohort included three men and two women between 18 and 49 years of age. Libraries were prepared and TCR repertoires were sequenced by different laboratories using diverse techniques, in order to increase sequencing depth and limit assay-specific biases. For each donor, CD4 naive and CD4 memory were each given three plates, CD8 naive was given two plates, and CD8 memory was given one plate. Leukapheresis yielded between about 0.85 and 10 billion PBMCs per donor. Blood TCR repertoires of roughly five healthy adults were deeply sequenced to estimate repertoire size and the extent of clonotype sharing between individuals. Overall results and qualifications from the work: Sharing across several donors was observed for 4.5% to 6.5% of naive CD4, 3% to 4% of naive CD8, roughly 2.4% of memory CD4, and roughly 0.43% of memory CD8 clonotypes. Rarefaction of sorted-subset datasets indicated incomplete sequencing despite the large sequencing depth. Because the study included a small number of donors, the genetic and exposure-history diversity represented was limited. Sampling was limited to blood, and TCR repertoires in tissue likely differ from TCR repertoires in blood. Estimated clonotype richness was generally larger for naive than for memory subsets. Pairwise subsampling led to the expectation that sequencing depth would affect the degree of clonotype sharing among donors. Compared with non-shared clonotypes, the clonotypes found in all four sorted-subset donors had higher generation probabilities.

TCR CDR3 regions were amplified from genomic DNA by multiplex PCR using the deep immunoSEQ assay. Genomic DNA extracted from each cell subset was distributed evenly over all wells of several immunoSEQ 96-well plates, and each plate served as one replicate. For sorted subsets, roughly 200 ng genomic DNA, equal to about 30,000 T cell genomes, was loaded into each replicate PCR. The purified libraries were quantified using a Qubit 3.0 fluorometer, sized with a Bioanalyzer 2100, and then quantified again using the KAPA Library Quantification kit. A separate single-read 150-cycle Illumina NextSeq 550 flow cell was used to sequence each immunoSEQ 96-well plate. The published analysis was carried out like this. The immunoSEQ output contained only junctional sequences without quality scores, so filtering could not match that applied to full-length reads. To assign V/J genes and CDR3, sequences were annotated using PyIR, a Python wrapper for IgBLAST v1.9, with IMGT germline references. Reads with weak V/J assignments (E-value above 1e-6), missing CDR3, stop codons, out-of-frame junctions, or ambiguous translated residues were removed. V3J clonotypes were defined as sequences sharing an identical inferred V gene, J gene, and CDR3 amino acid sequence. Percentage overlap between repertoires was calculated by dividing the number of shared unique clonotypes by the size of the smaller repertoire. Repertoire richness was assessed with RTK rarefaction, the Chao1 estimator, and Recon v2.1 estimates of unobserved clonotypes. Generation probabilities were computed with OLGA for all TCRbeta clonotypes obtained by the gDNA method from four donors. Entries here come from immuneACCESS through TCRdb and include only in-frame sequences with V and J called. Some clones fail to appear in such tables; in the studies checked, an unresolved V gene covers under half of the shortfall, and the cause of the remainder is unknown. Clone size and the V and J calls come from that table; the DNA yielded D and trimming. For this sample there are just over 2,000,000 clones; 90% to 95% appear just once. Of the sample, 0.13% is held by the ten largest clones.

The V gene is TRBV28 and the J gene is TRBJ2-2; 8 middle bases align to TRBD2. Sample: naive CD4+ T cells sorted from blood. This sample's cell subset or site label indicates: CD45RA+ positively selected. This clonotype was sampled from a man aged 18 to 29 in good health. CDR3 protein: CASSPSGLGRGTGELFF. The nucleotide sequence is TGTGCCAGCAGTCCTAGCGGGCTCGGGCGAGGAACCGGGGAGCTGTTTTTT.